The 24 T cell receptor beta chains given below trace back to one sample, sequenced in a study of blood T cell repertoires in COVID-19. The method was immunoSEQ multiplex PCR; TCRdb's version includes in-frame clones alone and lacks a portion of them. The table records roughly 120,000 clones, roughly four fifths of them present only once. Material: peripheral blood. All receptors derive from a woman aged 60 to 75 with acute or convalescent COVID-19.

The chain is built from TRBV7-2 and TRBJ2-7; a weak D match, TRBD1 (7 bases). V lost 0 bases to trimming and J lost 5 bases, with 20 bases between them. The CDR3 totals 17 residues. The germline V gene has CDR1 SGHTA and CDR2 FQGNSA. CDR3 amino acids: CASSLAARQGRGDEQYF. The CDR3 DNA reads TGTGCCAGCAGCTTAGCAGCCCGACAGGGTAGGGGGGACGAGCAGTACTTC. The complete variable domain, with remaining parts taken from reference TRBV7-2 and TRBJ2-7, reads GAGVSQSPSNKVTEKGKDVELRCDPISGHTALYWYRQSLGQGLEFLIYFQGNSAPDKSGLPSDRFSAERTGGSVSTLTIQRTQQEDSAVYLCASSLAARQGRGDEQYFGPGTRLTVT.

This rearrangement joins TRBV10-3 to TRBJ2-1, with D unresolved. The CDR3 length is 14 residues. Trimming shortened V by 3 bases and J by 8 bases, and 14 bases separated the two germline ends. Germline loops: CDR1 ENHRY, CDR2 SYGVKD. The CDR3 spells CAISDDRSVHEQFF. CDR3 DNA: TGTGCCATCAGTGACGATCGAAGCGTGCATGAGCAGTTCTTC.

CDR3 nucleotides: TGTGCCTGGAGTGGGGGACAGAATGAAAAACTGTTTTTT. This codes for CAWSGGQNEKLFF. V is TRBV30 and J is TRBJ1-4, with 7 bases matching TRBD1. J gave up 5 bases and V 1 base, and 1 base lay outside the gene matches. This CDR3 region has 13 residues. Germline V gene sequence: CDR1 GTSNPN, CDR2 SVGIG (reference sequence).

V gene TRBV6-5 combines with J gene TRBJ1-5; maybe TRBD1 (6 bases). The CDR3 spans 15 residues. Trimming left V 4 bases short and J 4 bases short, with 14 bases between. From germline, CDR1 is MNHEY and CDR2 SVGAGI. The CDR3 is CASSLNRVRNQPQHF. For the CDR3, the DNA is TGTGCCAGCAGTTTAAACAGGGTTCGGAATCAGCCCCAGCATTTT.

In DNA, the CDR3 is TGTGCCAGCAGCCAAGTTGAGGTCGGGGGACAGCCCCAGCATTTT. This sequence encodes CASSQVEVGGQPQHF. V gene TRBV3-1 (or the pseudogene TRBV3-2) combines with J gene TRBJ1-5, with a possible D match to TRBD1 (5 bases). Germline CDR1 reads LGHDT; CDR2 reads YNNKEL (reference sequence). This CDR3 spans 15 amino acids. The V and J ends lost 1 base and 7 bases respectively, with 14 bases between them.

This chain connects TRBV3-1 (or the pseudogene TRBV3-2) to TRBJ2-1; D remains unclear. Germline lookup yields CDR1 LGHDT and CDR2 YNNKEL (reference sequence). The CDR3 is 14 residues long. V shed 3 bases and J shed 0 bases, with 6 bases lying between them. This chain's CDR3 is CASSHPSSYNEQFF. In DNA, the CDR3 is TGTGCCAGCAGCCACCCTAGCTCCTACAATGAGCAGTTCTTC.

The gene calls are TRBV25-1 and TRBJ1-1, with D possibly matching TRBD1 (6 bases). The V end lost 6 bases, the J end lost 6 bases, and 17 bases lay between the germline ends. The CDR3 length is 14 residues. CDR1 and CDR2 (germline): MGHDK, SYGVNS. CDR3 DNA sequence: TGTGCCAGCAGACGCAGGGGCTACATGGCTGAAGCTTTCTTT. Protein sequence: CASRRRGYMAEAFF.

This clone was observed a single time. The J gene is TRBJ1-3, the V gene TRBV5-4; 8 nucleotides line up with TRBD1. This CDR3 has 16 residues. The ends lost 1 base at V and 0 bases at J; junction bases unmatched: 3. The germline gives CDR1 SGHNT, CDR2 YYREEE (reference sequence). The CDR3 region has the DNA TGTGCCAGCAGCTTGCCGGGACAGGTCTCTGGAAACACCATATATTTT. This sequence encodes CASSLPGQVSGNTIYF.

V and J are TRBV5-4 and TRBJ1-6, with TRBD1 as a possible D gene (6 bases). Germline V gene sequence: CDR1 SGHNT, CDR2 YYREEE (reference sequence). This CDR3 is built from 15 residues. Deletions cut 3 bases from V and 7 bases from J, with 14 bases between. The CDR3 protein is CASSSGQVLNSPLHF. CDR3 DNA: TGTGCCAGCAGCTCGGGACAAGTCCTCAATTCACCCCTCCACTTT.

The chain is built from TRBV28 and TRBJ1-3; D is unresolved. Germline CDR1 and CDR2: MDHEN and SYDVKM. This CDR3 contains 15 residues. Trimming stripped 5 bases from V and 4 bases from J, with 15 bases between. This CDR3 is CASSPGWAWGNTIYF. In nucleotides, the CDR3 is TGTGCCAGCAGTCCCGGCTGGGCCTGGGGAAACACCATATATTTT.

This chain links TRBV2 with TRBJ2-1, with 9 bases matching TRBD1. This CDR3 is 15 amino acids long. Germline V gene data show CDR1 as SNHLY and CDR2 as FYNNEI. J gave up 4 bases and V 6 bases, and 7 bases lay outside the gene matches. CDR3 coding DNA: TGTGCCAGCAGCAAGGACAGGGGAGGTTACAATGAGCAGTTCTTC. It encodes CASSKDRGGYNEQFF. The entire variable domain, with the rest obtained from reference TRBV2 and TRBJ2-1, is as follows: EPEVTQTPSHQVTQMGQEVILRCVPISNHLYFYWYRQILGQKVEFLVSFYNNEISEKSEIFDDQFSVERPDGSNFTLKIRSTKLEDSAMYFCASSKDRGGYNEQFFGPGTRLTVL.

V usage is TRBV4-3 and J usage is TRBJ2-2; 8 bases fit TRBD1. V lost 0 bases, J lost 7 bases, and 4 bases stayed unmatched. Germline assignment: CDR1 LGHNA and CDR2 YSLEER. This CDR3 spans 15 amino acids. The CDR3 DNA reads TGCGCCAGCAGCCAAGATGGCAGGGGGCACGGGGAGCTGTTTTTT. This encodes CASSQDGRGHGELFF.

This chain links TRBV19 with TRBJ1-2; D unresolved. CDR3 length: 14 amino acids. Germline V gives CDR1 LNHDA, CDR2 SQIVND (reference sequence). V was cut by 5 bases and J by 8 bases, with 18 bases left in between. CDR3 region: CASSSAGDFFGYTF. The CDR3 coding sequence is TGTGCCAGTAGTTCAGCCGGGGATTTTTTCGGCTACACCTTC.

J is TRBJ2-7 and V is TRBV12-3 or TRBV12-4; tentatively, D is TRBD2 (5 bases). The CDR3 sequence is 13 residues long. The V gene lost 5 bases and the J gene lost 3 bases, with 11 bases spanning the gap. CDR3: CASSPLEGYEQYF. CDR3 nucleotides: TGTGCCAGCAGTCCCCTTGAGGGCTACGAGCAGTACTTC.

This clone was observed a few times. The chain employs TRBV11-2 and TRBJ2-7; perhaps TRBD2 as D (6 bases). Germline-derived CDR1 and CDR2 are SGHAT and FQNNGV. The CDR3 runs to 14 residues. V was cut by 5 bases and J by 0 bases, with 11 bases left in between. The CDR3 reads CASSQRESSYEQYF. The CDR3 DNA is TGTGCCAGCAGCCAACGGGAGAGCTCCTACGAGCAGTACTTC.

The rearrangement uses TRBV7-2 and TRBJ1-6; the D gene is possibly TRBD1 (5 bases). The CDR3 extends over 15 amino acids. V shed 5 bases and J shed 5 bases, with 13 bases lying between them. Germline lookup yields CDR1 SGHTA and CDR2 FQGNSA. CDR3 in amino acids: CASSPRDFNNSPLHF. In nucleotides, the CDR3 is TGTGCCAGCAGCCCTCGGGACTTCAATAATTCACCCCTCCACTTT.

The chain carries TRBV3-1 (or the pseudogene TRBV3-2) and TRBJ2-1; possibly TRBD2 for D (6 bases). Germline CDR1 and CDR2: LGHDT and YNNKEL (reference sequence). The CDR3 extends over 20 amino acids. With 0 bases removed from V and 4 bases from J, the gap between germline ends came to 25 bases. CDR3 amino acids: CASSQDPAGSGSGIYNEQFF. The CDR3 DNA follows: TGTGCCAGCAGCCAAGATCCAGCGGGCTCTGGGTCGGGGATTTACAATGAGCAGTTCTTC.

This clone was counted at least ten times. The CDR3 DNA reads TGTGCTAGTGGTTTGGTACAGCCCGGGGAGCTGTTTTTT. The encoded protein is CASGLVQPGELFF. This chain links TRBV12-5 with TRBJ2-2; D is uncertain. The CDR3 has 13 amino acids. CDR1 and CDR2 from the germline V gene are LGHNT and FRNRAP. V lost 0 bases and J 6 bases, leaving 5 bases between the germline ends.

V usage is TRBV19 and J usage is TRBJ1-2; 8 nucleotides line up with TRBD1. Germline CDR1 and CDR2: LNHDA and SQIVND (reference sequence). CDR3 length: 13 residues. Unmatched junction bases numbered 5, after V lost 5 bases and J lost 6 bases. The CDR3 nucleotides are TGTGCCAGTAGTTGGCAGGGGGCTAATGGCTACACCTTC. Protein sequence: CASSWQGANGYTF.

CDR3 amino acids: CASSRGQSNQPQHF. The CDR3 DNA follows: TGCGCCAGCAGCCGCGGACAGAGCAATCAGCCCCAGCATTTT. J is TRBJ1-5 and V is TRBV4-3, with a possible D match to TRBD1 (6 bases). Between the trimmed V and J ends, which lost 4 bases and 1 base, there was a span of 8 bases. CDR1 and CDR2 from the germline V gene are LGHNA and YSLEER. This CDR3 is 14 amino acids long.

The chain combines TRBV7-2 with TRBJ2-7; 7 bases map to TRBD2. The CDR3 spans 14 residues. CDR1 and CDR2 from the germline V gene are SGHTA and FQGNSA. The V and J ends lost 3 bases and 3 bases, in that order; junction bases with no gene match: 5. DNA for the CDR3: TGTGCCAGCAGCTTGATAACTAGCGACTACGAGCAGTACTTC. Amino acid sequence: CASSLITSDYEQYF.

The CDR3 loop reads CASSPRRDYFRTDTQYF. The CDR3 region has the DNA TGTGCCAGCAGCCCAAGGAGGGACTACTTTCGCACAGATACGCAGTATTTT. This chain connects TRBV11-2 to TRBJ2-3; TRBD2 aligns across 7 bases. J lost 1 base, V lost 5 bases, and 12 bases had no gene match. CDR1 is SGHAT and CDR2 is FQNNGV in the germline V gene. The CDR3 consists of 17 residues.

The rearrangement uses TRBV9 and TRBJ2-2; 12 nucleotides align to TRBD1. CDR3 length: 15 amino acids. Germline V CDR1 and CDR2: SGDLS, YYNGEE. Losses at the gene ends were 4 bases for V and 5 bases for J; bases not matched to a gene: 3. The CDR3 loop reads CASSWGQGATGELFF. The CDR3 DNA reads TGTGCCAGCAGCTGGGGACAGGGGGCAACCGGGGAGCTGTTTTTT.

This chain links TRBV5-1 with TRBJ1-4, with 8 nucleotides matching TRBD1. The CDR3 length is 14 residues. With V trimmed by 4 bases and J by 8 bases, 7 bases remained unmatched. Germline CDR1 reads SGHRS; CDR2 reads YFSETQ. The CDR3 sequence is CASSPTGQGEKLFF. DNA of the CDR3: TGCGCCAGCAGCCCAACCGGACAGGGCGAAAAACTGTTTTTT.